The T cell receptor (beta chain) described here comes from a study of monozygotic twins with inflammatory bowel disease (dated by TCRdb to the late 2010s). About the study as a whole: The full study comprised approximately 28 monozygotic twin pairs: nine German pairs (four IBD-concordant, five IBD-discordant) and 19 IBD-discordant Danish pairs. The search for disease-associated traits relied mainly on comparing IBD patients with their genetically identical healthy co-twins within discordant pairs. Each individual had, on average, about 151 000 unique TCRalpha sequences and 181 000 unique TCRbeta sequences available for analysis. Results and caveats for the whole study, not just this receptor: The analysis was unable to tell apart different T cell subtypes. Differing immunosuppressive treatments among patients may have added background noise and inter-individual variability to the repertoires. IBD patients had lower TCRbeta repertoire diversity, measured by the inverse Simpson index, than their healthy co-twins. The results gave no support for a single strong signal or clonotype linked to IBD. Compared with healthy twins, IBD patients shared fewer clonotypes with other individuals, and the difference was most pronounced in patients with signs of disease activity. No difference in repertoire similarity was observed between concordant and discordant twins, possibly owing to limited statistical power.

The protocol used for the library was 5' RACE. Preparation of each TCR library used roughly 3,300 ng of total RNA. For each sample, cDNA was synthesized in eight separate reactions using SMARTScribe reverse transcriptase. During cDNA synthesis, template switching introduced unique molecular identifiers that contained a 6-nucleotide sample barcode. TCRalpha and TCRbeta cDNA was amplified in two nested PCRs of 16 and 9 cycles, and bead purification was carried out after each PCR. Before amplification, the cDNA was both treated with uracil DNA-glycosylase and purified with the QIAquick PCR purification kit. The second PCR added Illumina TruSeq-compatible adapters along with sample-specific barcodes. TapeStation and Qubit were used to check library quality and concentration, and approximately 5.4 ng of each library was pooled. Pooled libraries were sequenced on an Illumina HiSeq2500 single-index Rapid Run with 2 x 100 bp reads and custom sequencing primers. Under the source paper's analysis protocol: MiGEC version 1.2.6 was used for UMI-based consensus assembly to correct PCR and sequencing errors. MiXCR version 2.1.1 handled V(D)J alignment, clonotype assembly and CDR3 extraction. To normalise gene usage, clonotype sharing and MAIT/NKT TCR abundance, the top 1000, 10 000 and 20 000 clonotypes in each sample were analysed. Diversity was computed as the inverse Simpson index with the vegan R package after downsampling to 27 000 UMIs. Paired Mann-Whitney U tests were applied to discordant twin pairs, and Benjamini-Hochberg correction was used for multiple testing. TCRdb reanalyzed the reads, keeping one entry per CDR3 protein sequence and omitting DNA. These V and J calls rely on TCRdb rather than the paper's analysis. The table kept for this sample lists roughly 150,000 distinct CDR3 sequences. The ten largest clones capture over 1% of the sample.

The germline V gene (reference sequence) yields GTSNPN for CDR1 and SVGIG for CDR2. The CDR3 numbers 13 residues from cysteine through phenylalanine. No DNA is recorded. About this clonotype: Its cognate antigen has yet to be identified.

From each donor, a roughly 2.5 ml peripheral blood sample was collected into PAXgene tubes and stored at -80 degrees C. Total RNA was isolated from whole blood with the PAXgene blood miRNA kit on an automated QIAcube, without T cell sorting. Peripheral blood from monozygotic twin pairs concordant or discordant for inflammatory bowel disease was subjected to deep TCRalpha and TCRbeta repertoire profiling with unique molecular barcoding. Smoking habits were recorded for all twin pairs, and each individual was classified as a current, former or never smoker. The sample taken for sequencing was blood. Recombination linked TRBV30 to TRBJ1-1. This TCR was recovered from a human donor with ulcerative colitis or Crohn's disease, or a healthy co-twin of an affected twin (not recorded which). CDR3 sequence: CAWSLDRNTEAFF.